This T cell receptor beta chain is from a study of blood T cell repertoires in COVID-19 (dated by TCRdb to the early 2020s). In terms of the full investigation: Collaborator samples came from the United States, Italy and Spain and covered acute and convalescent phases of COVID-19. Nearly every sample came with metadata listing a de-identified subject ID, COVID-19 status, age in years and sex. Subjects who had been exposed to COVID-19, were actively infected with it, or had recovered from it provided the deeply sampled blood TCRbeta repertoires that made up the dataset. Where available, HLA class I and class II types were obtained from metadata supplied by the sample provider rather than from assay-based typing. The material from the prospective study consisted of cDNA or gDNA derived from T cells, B-cell-depleted T cells, or PBMCs. The samples were drawn from two sources: the first 160 participants of the ongoing ImmuneRACE study, and 1,200 or so subjects contributed by 6 global collaborators. The repertoires were made available in a free public database intended to serve as a resource for research on the immune response to SARS-CoV-2.

Collaborating institutions collected whole blood in K2EDTA tubes following their own protocols. For TCRbeta analysis, collaborators shipped samples as frozen whole blood, isolated PBMCs, or DNA extracted from either of those sample types. Of note for this clone: Its recognized antigen is unknown. It has no much larger one-base neighbor in the sample; base qualities were not kept.

CDR1 and CDR2 (SEHNR, FQNEAQ) derive from the germline V gene (reference sequence). Between the V and J ends, shortened by 5 bases and 6 bases respectively, the junction contains 21 bases. Spanning cysteine to phenylalanine, the CDR3 consists of 16 amino acids. Of the read, only the CDR3 DNA is kept; its 48 bases are in frame from base 1. The immunoSEQ Assay, a bias-controlled multiplex PCR, was used to amplify TCRbeta CDR3 regions from genomic DNA. In the source study's methods: Nucleated cell counts per sample were estimated from amplification of reference gene primers within the assay. To quantify the absolute abundance of each unique TCRbeta CDR3 rearrangement, sequence reads were collapsed and filtered. For each sample, productive Simpson clonality was calculated as the square root of Simpson's diversity index over productive rearrangements. TCRdb limited this immuneACCESS table to in-frame rearrangements with V and J called. A share of clones is missing; checked studies link under half to unresolved V genes, and the rest is unexplained. From that table come the V and J calls and clone size; the DNA was used to work out D and trimming. Within this sample are about 130,000 clones, with roughly four fifths of them counted one time only. Over 9.5% of the sample belongs to the ten largest clones.

Beyond this particular receptor, the publication reports: The amount of clinical and demographic metadata varied by source and participant and was provided uncurated.

The receptor was derived from a man in his fifties or sixties with acute or convalescent COVID-19. The material sequenced was peripheral blood. The sequence joins TRBV7-9 to TRBJ2-3; possibly the D gene is TRBD2, per 6 matching bases. The CDR3 protein sequence reads: CASSHLGGSPPDTQYF. In nucleotides, the sequence is TGTGCCAGCAGCCACCTCGGAGGGTCGCCCCCGGATACGCAGTATTTT.